This passage covers 26 T cell receptor beta chains from one sample sequenced in a study of blood T cell repertoires in COVID-19. Sequencing used immunoSEQ multiplex PCR; TCRdb keeps in-frame clones, though not all of them. This sample carries under 500,000 clones, 75% to 90% of them seen once, and the ten largest clones take roughly 4%. Sequencing was carried out using peripheral blood. The receptors originated from a woman aged 25 to 45 with acute or convalescent COVID-19.

The CDR3 DNA is TGTGCCAGCAGCAACCGGGGTCGGGACAATGAGCAGTTCTTC. Translation: CASSNRGRDNEQFF. This rearrangement joins TRBV6-2 or TRBV6-3 to TRBJ2-1, with D possibly matching TRBD2 (5 bases). Germline V lookup: CDR1 MNHEY, CDR2 SVGEGT. V shed 6 bases and J shed 5 bases, with 14 bases lying between them. This CDR3 contains 14 residues.

The chain uses TRBV5-1 and TRBJ1-1; the D is unclear. The CDR3 sequence is 13 residues long. V was pared by 4 bases and J by 4 bases, with 11 bases between. Per germline, CDR1 SGHRS and CDR2 YFSETQ. The CDR3 region has the DNA TGCGCCAGCAGCGGTGACACCACCACTGAAGCTTTCTTT. Encoded protein: CASSGDTTTEAFF.

The chain carries TRBV27 and TRBJ2-7; the match to TRBD1 covers 8 bases. With 3 bases clipped from V and 6 bases from J, the junction kept 7 bases outside the gene matches. Germline-derived CDR1 and CDR2 are MNHEY and SMNVEV (reference sequence). CDR3 length: 14 residues. As DNA, the CDR3 is TGTGCCAGCAGTTTCGGGCAGGGGGCCGGCGAGCAGTACTTC. This encodes CASSFGQGAGEQYF.

The chain couples TRBV5-1 to TRBJ2-1; tentative D call: TRBD1 (6 bases). This CDR3 comprises 15 residues. Germline assignment: CDR1 SGHRS and CDR2 YFSETQ. V was shortened by 4 bases and J by 1 base, with 12 bases between the two germline ends. CDR3 region: CASSRRGGSYNEQFF. CDR3 nucleotide sequence: TGCGCCAGCAGCCGCAGGGGTGGGTCCTACAATGAGCAGTTCTTC.

The chain joins TRBV27 to TRBJ2-7, with a weak D call TRBD1 (6 bases). Trimming cost V 0 bases and J 2 bases, with 14 bases left between them. The CDR3 has 16 amino acids. Germline CDR1 is MNHEY and CDR2 is SMNVEV (reference sequence). CDR3 protein: CASSLSGSGHPYEQYF. CDR3 DNA sequence: TGTGCCAGCAGTTTATCCGGTTCGGGACACCCCTACGAGCAGTACTTC.

The genes are TRBV7-9 and TRBJ2-7; TRBD1 matches 8 bases. Trimming took 1 base from V and 2 from J; bases not matched to a gene: 4. Germline values: CDR1 SEHNR, CDR2 FQNEAQ (reference sequence). This CDR3 has 15 residues. CDR3 loop: CASSLGDRIAYEQYF. The CDR3 DNA reads as TGTGCCAGCAGCTTAGGGGACAGGATCGCCTACGAGCAGTACTTC.

The chain combines TRBV12-2 with TRBJ1-4; the table gives TRBD1 as D, unverified against the DNA. TRBV12-2 is a documented pseudogene. The CDR3 contains 15 residues. The CDR3 here is CASRLLATANEKLFF. In DNA, the CDR3 is TGTGCAAGTCGCTTACTTGCGACAGCGAATGAAAAACTGTTTTTT.

The chain combines TRBV12-5 with TRBJ2-7; TRBD1 is a possible D gene (6 bases). The CDR3 is 15 amino acids. CDR1 and CDR2 (germline): LGHNT, FRNRAP. V was clipped by 4 bases and J by 7 bases, with 20 bases between them. The CDR3 loop is CASGSLNPGTTEQYF. The DNA for the CDR3 is TGTGCTAGTGGTTCCCTCAACCCCGGGACAACAGAGCAGTACTTC.

Worth noting for this clone: A junction end diverges from the germline sequence, so it may reflect a read error. CDR3 in DNA: TGCAGTGCTAGGGGGGACAGGGTGATGGGCTTC. Encoded protein: CSARGDRVMGF. This chain uses TRBV20-1 with TRBJ1-2; 9 nucleotides line up with TRBD1. The CDR3 spans 11 residues. Per the germline V gene, CDR1 is DFQATT and CDR2 is SNEGSKA (reference sequence).

At least ten counts were recorded for this clone. This sequence joins TRBV18 and TRBJ2-2; TRBD1 matches 7 bases. The CDR3 is 16 residues long. The trim removed 4 bases at V and 8 bases at J, leaving 13 bases unmatched. The germline CDR1 and CDR2 sequences are KGHSH and LQKENI. This CDR3 reads CASSQPGQTLAGELFF. The CDR3 bases are TGTGCCAGCTCACAGCCGGGACAGACTCTAGCTGGGGAGCTGTTTTTT.

This rearrangement joins TRBV13 to TRBJ2-3; 10 nucleotides line up with TRBD2. Per the germline V gene, CDR1 is PRHDT and CDR2 is FYEKMQ (reference sequence). The CDR3 is 18 residues long. V shed 4 bases, J shed 2 bases, and the junction held 12 bases outside the gene matches. This CDR3 reads CASSSDLRTSGPTDTQYF. The DNA of the CDR3 is TGTGCCAGCAGCTCTGACCTACGGACTAGCGGACCCACAGATACGCAGTATTTT.

The chain carries TRBV19 and TRBJ2-7; D is undetermined. The germline V gene has CDR1 LNHDA and CDR2 SQIVND (reference sequence). The V end lost 5 bases, the J end lost 6 bases, and 26 bases lay between the germline ends. There are 17 residues in the CDR3. For the CDR3, the DNA is TGTGCCAGTAGTGTCATAGCCTTTTCTACCCTCCCCTCCGAGCAGTACTTC. Translation: CASSVIAFSTLPSEQYF.

J is TRBJ2-1 and V is TRBV28; a weak D match, TRBD1 (6 bases). V shed 3 bases and J shed 5 bases, with 11 bases lying between them. Per the germline V gene, CDR1 is MDHEN and CDR2 is SYDVKM. The CDR3 has 14 amino acids. The CDR3 spells CASSFPGDNNEQFF. CDR3 sequence (DNA): TGTGCCAGCAGTTTCCCAGGGGACAACAATGAGCAGTTCTTC.

V gene TRBV4-2 combines with J gene TRBJ2-2, with 11 bases identical to TRBD2. The junction had 9 bases not matched to a gene; V was cut back by 0 bases and J by 0 bases. The CDR3 totals 20 residues. CDR1 and CDR2 from the germline V gene are LGHNA and YNFKEQ. The CDR3 coding sequence is TGTGCCAGCAGCCAAGAAGGCCTAGCGGGGGGCCTAACGAACACCGGGGAGCTGTTTTTT. Its protein is CASSQEGLAGGLTNTGELFF.

This chain links TRBV9 with TRBJ2-1, with TRBD2 identical over 15 bases. Germline-derived CDR1 and CDR2 are SGDLS and YYNGEE. J lost 7 bases, V lost 4 bases, and 6 bases had no gene match. There are 16 residues in the CDR3. CDR3 DNA sequence: TGTGCCAGCAGCTCCGGACTAGCGGGGGGGCCGAATGAGCAGTTCTTC. It is translated as CASSSGLAGGPNEQFF.

The chain is built from TRBV5-6 and TRBJ1-2, with D possibly matching TRBD1 (5 bases). This CDR3 is 15 amino acids long. Germline V gene lookup returns CDR1 SGHDT and CDR2 YYEEEE. V dropped 4 bases and J dropped 4 bases, with 17 bases sitting between them. The CDR3 nucleotides are TGTGCCAGCAGCCTTACCCCGACAGAATTCTATGGCTACACCTTC. This gives the protein CASSLTPTEFYGYTF.

The rearrangement joins TRBV7-8 to TRBJ1-1; perhaps TRBD1 as D (5 bases). The germline CDR1 and CDR2 sequences are SGHVS and FQNEAQ. Trimming removed 5 bases at V and 1 base at J, with 14 bases between. The CDR3 is 15 amino acids. DNA for the CDR3: TGTGCCAGCAGCGTAGATCAGGGAAGGAACACTGAAGCTTTCTTT. Translation: CASSVDQGRNTEAFF. The whole variable domain, remainder taken from reference TRBV7-8 and TRBJ1-1, is GAGVSQSPRYKVAKRGQDVALRCDPISGHVSLFWYQQALGQGPEFLTYFQNEAQLDKSGLPSDRFFAERPEGSVSTLKIQRTQQEDSAVYLCASSVDQGRNTEAFFGQGTRLTVV.

The gene calls are TRBV19 and TRBJ1-1; D possibly corresponds to TRBD1 (5 bases). Per the germline V gene, CDR1 is LNHDA and CDR2 is SQIVND (reference sequence). CDR3 length equals 15 residues. The V end was cut by 3 bases, the J end by 1 base, with 12 bases between. The CDR3 DNA reads as TGTGCCAGTAGTATCCTTAGGCAGGGGAACACTGAAGCTTTCTTT. Translation gives CASSILRQGNTEAFF.

The rearrangement links TRBV5-4 to TRBJ1-2; D gene uncertain. Germline CDR1 reads SGHNT; CDR2 reads YYREEE (reference sequence). Trimming removed 1 base at V and 7 bases at J, with 11 bases between. CDR3 length: 13 residues. The CDR3 sequence: CASSLSPGGGYTF. Written as DNA, the CDR3 is TGTGCCAGCAGCTTGTCCCCTGGAGGTGGCTACACCTTC. The full variable domain, with the rest looked up from reference TRBV5-4 and TRBJ1-2, is ETGVTQSPTHLIKTRGQQVTLRCSSQSGHNTVSWYQQALGQGPQFIFQYYREEENGRGNFPPRFSGLQFPNYSSELNVNALELDDSALYLCASSLSPGGGYTFGSGTRLTVV.

The chain links TRBV11-2 to TRBJ2-7, with D perhaps matching TRBD1 (7 bases). The length of the CDR3 is 16 residues. The germline V and J ends were trimmed by 0 bases and 3 bases, with 15 bases remaining between them. Germline V lookup: CDR1 SGHAT, CDR2 FQNNGV. The CDR3 region is CASSLDYGGGYYEQYF. Here the CDR3 DNA reads TGTGCCAGCAGCTTAGATTATGGAGGGGGCTACTACGAGCAGTACTTC.

This clone was seen only a few times. The V and J genes are TRBV21-1 and TRBJ1-1; the table assigns TRBD1, which was not confirmed against the DNA. TRBV21-1 is shown as a pseudogene. The CDR3 is made up of 13 amino acids. The CDR3 loop is CASSKDRDTEAFF. The CDR3 DNA reads TGTGCCAGCAGCAAAGACAGGGACACTGAAGCTTTCTTT.

This clone occurred once. The chain carries TRBV10-1 and TRBJ2-3, with D possibly matching TRBD1 (6 bases). The CDR3 covers 16 residues. Trimming removed 2 bases at V and 0 bases at J, with 12 bases between. Germline lookup yields CDR1 WNHNN and CDR2 SYGVQD (reference sequence). The CDR3: CASSERGTKSTDTQYF. As DNA, the CDR3 is TGCGCCAGCAGTGAGAGAGGGACAAAAAGCACAGATACGCAGTATTTT.

In DNA form, the CDR3 reads TGCGCCAGCAGCCCCACGGGGTCCTACAATGAGCAGTTCTTC. It codes for CASSPTGSYNEQFF. The chain carries TRBV4-1 and TRBJ2-1; a weak D match, TRBD2 (5 bases). Germline CDR1 and CDR2: MGHRA and YSYEKL. The CDR3 totals 14 residues. Deletions cut 4 bases from V and 1 base from J, with 8 bases between.

The chain employs TRBV19 and TRBJ1-4, with D hard to call. This CDR3 has 15 amino acids. The V gene's germline CDR1 is LNHDA and CDR2 SQIVND (reference sequence). V lost 5 bases and J lost 1, with 11 bases in between. The CDR3 is CASSRAAETNEKLFF. DNA of the CDR3: TGTGCCAGTAGTCGCGCAGCGGAAACTAATGAAAAACTGTTTTTT.

The gene calls are TRBV2 and TRBJ1-1; no clear D. V lost 6 bases to trimming and J lost 1 base, with 6 bases between them. The germline gives CDR1 SNHLY, CDR2 FYNNEI. There are 12 residues in the CDR3. CDR3 sequence: CASRRANTEAFF. The CDR3 DNA sequence: TGTGCCAGCAGGAGGGCGAACACTGAAGCTTTCTTT. The full variable domain, completed using reference TRBV2 and TRBJ1-1, is EPEVTQTPSHQVTQMGQEVILRCVPISNHLYFYWYRQILGQKVEFLVSFYNNEISEKSEIFDDQFSVERPDGSNFTLKIRSTKLEDSAMYFCASRRANTEAFFGQGTRLTVV.

The chain links TRBV5-1 to TRBJ1-6; TRBD1 matches at 7 bases. The V gene end was trimmed by 4 bases and the J gene end by 7 bases; junction bases not matched to a gene: 8. Germline loops: CDR1 SGHRS, CDR2 YFSETQ. The CDR3 totals 15 residues. The CDR3 DNA reads TGCGCCAGCAGCCTCAGGGGGGTAGAGAATTCACCCCTCCACTTT. It is translated as CASSLRGVENSPLHF.